This record covers a single TCR beta chain. Its cognate antigen is unknown. One end of the junction is discordant with germline, which a read error may explain. This specimen comes from a study of CD8+CD57+ T cells in acquired aplastic anemia. Using genomic DNA as the template, TCR beta VDJ and CDR3 profiling was carried out. TCRdb reprocessed the reads via MiXCR and lists one record per CDR3 protein. This table holds about 290,000 distinct CDR3 sequences, approximately 58% found once. The CDR3 length is 15 residues. Germline values: CDR1 SGHTA, CDR2 FQGNSA. Whole-study results and caveats: Found in both controls and patients were around 31 CD8+ CDR3 sequences.

The authors sequenced patients whose flow cytometry had shown CD8+CD57+ cell expansion. Sequences were obtained from sorted CD4+, CD8+, or CD8+CD57+ T cells (not recorded which) from PBMCs. The chain is built from TRBV7-2 and TRBJ2-2; D may correspond to TRBD1 or TRBD2 (7 bases each). This clonotype originated in a human donor with aplastic anemia. CDR3 protein: CASSQGQTSTGELFF. The CDR3 DNA sequence: TGTGCCAGCAGCCAGGGACAGACTAGCACCGGGGAGCTGTTTTTC.